The entry that follows covers one T cell receptor beta chain sequence. Its antigen is currently unknown. The record originates from a study of OX40 agonist ivuxolimab in advanced cancers. Study-level results: The study observed clonal expansion of CD4+ and CD8+ blood T cells by week 6 at 0.1 to 3.0 mg/kg.

Method: immunoSEQ multiplex PCR; TCRdb's copy keeps in-frame clones and lacks some. The sample contains tens of thousands of clones, about 89% of which appear only once. CDR1 is PRHDT, CDR2 FYEKMQ, per germline (reference sequence). This CDR3 comprises 18 residues. The germline V and J ends were trimmed by 5 bases and 1 base, with 23 bases remaining between them. The TCR sequence derives from an adult with an advanced solid tumor such as melanoma, head and neck, liver or kidney cancer. J is TRBJ1-1 and V is TRBV13; no definite D call. This material consisted of CD4+ or CD8+ T cells sorted from blood, taken in a trial of the OX40 agonist ivuxolimab. The CDR3 coding sequence is TGTGCCAGCAGCAACAAGGGTGGAATTGCAGGAGAGAACACTGAAGCTTTCTTT. It translates to CASSNKGGIAGENTEAFF.